The clone carrying this T cell receptor (beta chain) appeared many times. Its matching antigen is unknown. The data derive from a study of Graves' ophthalmopathy and Graves' hyperthyroidism. Symptoms, serum thyroxine and TRAb, thyroid ultrasound, and orbital computed tomography formed the diagnostic basis. RNA transcripts served as template for amplifying TCR beta CDR3 sequences. Following a first-round RT-PCR that used HTBI primers, a second-round multiplex PCR was carried out. Using its own MiXCR run on the multiplex PCR reads, TCRdb lists one record per CDR3 protein. Found here are about 220,000 distinct CDR3 sequences, 20% to 25% of them singletons; the top ten hold around 40%. Study outcomes and limitations: In blood appeared most of the expanded thyroid clonotypes whose frequency exceeded 0.001. With a specificity of 72.22% and a sensitivity of about 71%, the model predicted ophthalmopathy progression.

The clonotype comes from a woman in her 50s with Graves' ophthalmopathy. What was sequenced was peripheral blood.

Here the CDR3 DNA reads TGCAGCGTTGTGGGACAGAACACCGGGGAGCTGTTTTTT. Translating gives CSVVGQNTGELFF. The rearrangement uses TRBV29-1 and TRBJ2-2; TRBD1 might be the D (6 bases). Per germline, CDR1 SQVTM and CDR2 ANQGSEA. Trimming removed 4 bases at V and 1 base at J, with 7 bases between. CDR3 size: 13 residues.